The 9 T cell receptor beta chains presented below share a single source sample, sequenced in a study of T cells in Graves' hyperthyroidism and ophthalmopathy. Amplified regions were TCR beta CDR3 sequences from RNA transcripts. Primed by the HTBI set, a first-round RT-PCR was run on the TCR CDR3. TCRdb reprocessed the multiplex PCR reads with MiXCR, giving one entry per CDR3 protein. This sample has about 700,000 distinct CDR3 sequences; about 45% occur once, and the top ten carry about 7.7%. The source material was peripheral blood or thyroid tissue (not recorded which). These receptors originate from an adult man with Graves' disease, either hyperthyroidism or ophthalmopathy (not recorded which).

Ten or more counts support this clonotype. CDR3 in amino acids: CASSERVINSPLHF. The DNA of the CDR3 is TGTGCCAGCAGTGAACGGGTGATTAATTCACCCCTCCACTTT. This chain uses TRBV2 with TRBJ1-6; no definite D call. CDR3 length: 14 residues. The V gene's germline CDR1 is SNHLY and CDR2 FYNNEI. V was cut by 2 bases and J by 6 bases, with 8 bases left in between.

The V call is TRBV10-3, the J call TRBJ1-2, with 7 bases that match TRBD1. J gave up 3 bases and V 4 bases, and 8 bases lay outside the gene matches. CDR1 is ENHRY and CDR2 is SYGVKD in the germline V gene. CDR3 length: 15 amino acids. This CDR3 reads CAISAQATGYYGYTF. DNA of the CDR3: TGTGCCATCAGTGCTCAAGCGACAGGGTACTATGGCTACACCTTC.

This clonotype was recorded many times. The chain employs TRBV15 and TRBJ1-4; possibly TRBD1 for D (5 bases). Germline V CDR1 and CDR2: LNHNV, YYDKDF (reference sequence). V was cut by 5 bases and J by 7 bases, with 14 bases left in between. This CDR3 contains 14 residues. Here the CDR3 DNA reads TGTGCCACCAGCCTTCCAGGGACGCGTGAAAAACTGTTTTTT. Amino acid sequence: CATSLPGTREKLFF. The full variable domain, completed using reference TRBV15 and TRBJ1-4, is DAMVIQNPRYQVTQFGKPVTLSCSQTLNHNVMYWYQQKSSQAPKLLFHYYDKDFNNEADTPDNFQSRRPNTSFCFLDIRSPGLGDTAMYLCATSLPGTREKLFFGSGTQLSVL.

The chain links TRBV2 to TRBJ1-5; TRBD1 matches 9 bases. CDR1 is SNHLY and CDR2 is FYNNEI in the germline V gene. This CDR3 has 15 amino acids. After removal of 3 bases from V and 8 bases from J, the junction contained 8 bases not matched to a gene. CDR3: CASSEGGTGYEPQHF. The CDR3 nucleotides read TGTGCCAGCAGTGAGGGGGGGACAGGGTACGAGCCCCAGCATTTT.

At least ten counts were recorded for this clonotype. The chain combines TRBV24-1 with TRBJ1-2; 7 bases fit TRBD1. V was clipped by 4 bases and J by 2 bases; unmatched bases: 6. The germline V gene has CDR1 KGHDR and CDR2 SFDVKD. This CDR3 comprises 15 residues. CDR3 amino acids: CATSEAGTENYGYTF. In DNA, the CDR3 is TGTGCCACCAGTGAGGCCGGGACAGAAAACTATGGCTACACCTTC.

This chain uses TRBV20-1 with TRBJ2-7, with D tentatively TRBD1 (6 bases). The V and J ends lost 4 bases and 8 bases respectively, with 18 bases between them. Germline CDR1 is DFQATT and CDR2 is SNEGSKA (reference sequence). The CDR3 spans 13 residues. Here the CDR3 DNA reads TGCAGTGCTACAGGGGTAATAGTCCACAAGCAGTACTTC. Its protein product is CSATGVIVHKQYF.

This clonotype appeared many times. The chain employs TRBV29-1 and TRBJ1-6; D is undetermined. This CDR3 is 13 amino acids long. Germline CDR1 SQVTM, CDR2 ANQGSEA. V was clipped by 2 bases and J by 10 bases, with 12 bases between them. The CDR3 protein is CSVERWPNSPLHF. In nucleotides, the CDR3 is TGCAGCGTTGAAAGATGGCCGAACTCACCCCTCCACTTT.

In its sample, this clonotype was seen a few times. V gene TRBV7-4 combines with J gene TRBJ2-2; D not certain. Trimming pared 5 bases from V and 4 bases from J, leaving 17 bases between. This CDR3 region has 16 residues. CDR1 SGHVT and CDR2 SQSDAQ come from the germline V gene. CDR3 nucleotides: TGTGCCAGCAGCCTCCCTCCACGGGTCTTCACCGGGGAGCTGTTTTTT. Its translation is CASSLPPRVFTGELFF.

V usage is TRBV5-1 and J usage is TRBJ2-2; maybe TRBD2 (6 bases). Trimming pared 4 bases from V and 2 bases from J, leaving 12 bases between. The CDR3 covers 15 residues. From germline, CDR1 is SGHRS and CDR2 YFSETQ. The CDR3 region has the DNA TGCGCCAGCAGCGGGTCGGGGGTAAACACCGGGGAGCTGTTTTTT. This encodes CASSGSGVNTGELFF.